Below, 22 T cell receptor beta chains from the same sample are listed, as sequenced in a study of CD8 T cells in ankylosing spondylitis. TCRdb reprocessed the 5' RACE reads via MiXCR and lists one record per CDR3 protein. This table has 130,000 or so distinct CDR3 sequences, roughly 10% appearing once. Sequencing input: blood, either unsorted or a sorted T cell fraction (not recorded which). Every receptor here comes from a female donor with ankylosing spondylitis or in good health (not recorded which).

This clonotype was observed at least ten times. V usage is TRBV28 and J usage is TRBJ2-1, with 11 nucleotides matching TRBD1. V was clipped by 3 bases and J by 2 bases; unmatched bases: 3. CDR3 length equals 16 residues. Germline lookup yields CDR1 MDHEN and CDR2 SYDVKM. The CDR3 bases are TGTGCCAGCAGTTTCTTGGGACAGGGGGCCTACAATGAGCAGTTCTTC. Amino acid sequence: CASSFLGQGAYNEQFF.

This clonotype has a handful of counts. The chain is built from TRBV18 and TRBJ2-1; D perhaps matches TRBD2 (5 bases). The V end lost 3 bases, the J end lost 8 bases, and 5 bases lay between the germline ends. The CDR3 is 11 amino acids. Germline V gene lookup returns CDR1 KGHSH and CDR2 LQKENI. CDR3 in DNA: TGTGCCAGCTCACCGGAGGATGAGCAGTTCTTC. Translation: CASSPEDEQFF.

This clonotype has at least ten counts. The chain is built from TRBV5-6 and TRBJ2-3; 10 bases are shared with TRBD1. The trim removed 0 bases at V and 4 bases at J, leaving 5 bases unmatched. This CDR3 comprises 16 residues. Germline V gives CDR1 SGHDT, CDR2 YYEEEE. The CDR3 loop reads CASSLVGTGVADTQYF. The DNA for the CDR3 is TGTGCCAGCAGCTTGGTGGGGACAGGGGTTGCAGATACGCAGTATTTT.

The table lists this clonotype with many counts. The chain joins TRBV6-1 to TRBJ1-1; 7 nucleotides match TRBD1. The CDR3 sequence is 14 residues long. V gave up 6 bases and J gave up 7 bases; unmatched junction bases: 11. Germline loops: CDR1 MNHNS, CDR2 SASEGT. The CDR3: CASSPGTVPLEAFF. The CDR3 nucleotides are TGTGCCAGCAGCCCCGGGACAGTGCCTCTTGAAGCTTTCTTT.

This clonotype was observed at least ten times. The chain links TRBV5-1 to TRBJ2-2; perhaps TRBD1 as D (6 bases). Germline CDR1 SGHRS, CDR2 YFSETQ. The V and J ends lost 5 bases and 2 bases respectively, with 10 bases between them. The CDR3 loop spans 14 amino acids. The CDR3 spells CASRPGTNTGELFF. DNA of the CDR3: TGCGCCAGCAGACCCGGGACAAACACCGGGGAGCTGTTTTTT. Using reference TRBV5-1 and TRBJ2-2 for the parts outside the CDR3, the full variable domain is KAGVTQTPRYLIKTRGQQVTLSCSPISGHRSVSWYQQTPGQGLQFLFEYFSETQRNKGNFPGRFSGRQFSNSRSEMNVSTLELGDSALYLCASRPGTNTGELFFGEGSRLTVL.

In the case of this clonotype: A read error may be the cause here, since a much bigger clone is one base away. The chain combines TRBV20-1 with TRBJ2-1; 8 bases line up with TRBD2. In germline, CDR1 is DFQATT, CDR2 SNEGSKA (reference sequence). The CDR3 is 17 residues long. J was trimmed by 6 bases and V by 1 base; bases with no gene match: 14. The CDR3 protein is CSARVKTGGQVFNEQFF. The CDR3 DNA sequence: TGCAGTGCTAGAGTTAAGACGGGAGGGCAAGTCTTCAATGAGCAGTTCTTC.

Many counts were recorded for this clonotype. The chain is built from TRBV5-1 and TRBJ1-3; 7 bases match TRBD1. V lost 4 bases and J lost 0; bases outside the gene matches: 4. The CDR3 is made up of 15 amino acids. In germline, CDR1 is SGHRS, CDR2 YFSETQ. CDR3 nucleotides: TGCGCCAGCAGCGAATACAGGGGCTCTGGAAACACCATATATTTT. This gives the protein CASSEYRGSGNTIYF.

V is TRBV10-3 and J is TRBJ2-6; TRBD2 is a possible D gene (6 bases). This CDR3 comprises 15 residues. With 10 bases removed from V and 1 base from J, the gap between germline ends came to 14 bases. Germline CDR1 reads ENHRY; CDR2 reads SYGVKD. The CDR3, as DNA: TGTGCCACTAGGGACTCCAAGTCTGGGGCCAACGTCCTGACTTTC. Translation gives CATRDSKSGANVLTF.

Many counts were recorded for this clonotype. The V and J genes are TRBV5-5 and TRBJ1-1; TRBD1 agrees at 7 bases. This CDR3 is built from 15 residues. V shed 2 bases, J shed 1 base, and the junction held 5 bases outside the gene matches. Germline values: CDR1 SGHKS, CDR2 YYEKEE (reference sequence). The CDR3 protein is CASSLTGTANTEAFF. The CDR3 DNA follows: TGTGCCAGCAGCTTAACCGGGACAGCGAACACTGAAGCTTTCTTT.

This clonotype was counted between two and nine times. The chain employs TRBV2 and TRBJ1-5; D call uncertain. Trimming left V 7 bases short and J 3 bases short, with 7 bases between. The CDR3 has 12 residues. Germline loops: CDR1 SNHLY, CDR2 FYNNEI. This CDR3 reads CASTGDNQPQHF. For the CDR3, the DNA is TGTGCCAGCACAGGCGACAATCAGCCCCAGCATTTT.

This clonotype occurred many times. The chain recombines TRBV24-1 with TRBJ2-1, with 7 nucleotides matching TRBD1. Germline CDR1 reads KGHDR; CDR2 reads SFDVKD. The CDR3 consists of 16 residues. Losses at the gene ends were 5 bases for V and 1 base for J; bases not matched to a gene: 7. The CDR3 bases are TGTGCCACCAGTGGACAGGGAAAAACATCCTACAATGAGCAGTTCTTC. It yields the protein CATSGQGKTSYNEQFF.

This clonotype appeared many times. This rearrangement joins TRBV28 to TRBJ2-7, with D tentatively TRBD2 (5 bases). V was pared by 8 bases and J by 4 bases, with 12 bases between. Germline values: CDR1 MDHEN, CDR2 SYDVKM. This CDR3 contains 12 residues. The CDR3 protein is CASAAGAYEQYF. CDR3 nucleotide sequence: TGTGCCAGCGCGGCGGGCGCTTACGAGCAGTACTTC.

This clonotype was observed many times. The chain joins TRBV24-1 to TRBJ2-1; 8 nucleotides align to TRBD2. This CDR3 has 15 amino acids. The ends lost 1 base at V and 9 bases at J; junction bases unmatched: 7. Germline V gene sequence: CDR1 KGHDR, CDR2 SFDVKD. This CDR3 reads CATSDFVAGGSEQFF. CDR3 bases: TGTGCCACCAGTGATTTCGTCGCGGGGGGTAGTGAGCAGTTCTTC.

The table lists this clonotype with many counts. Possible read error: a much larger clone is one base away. CDR3 amino acids: CASSLGLAYYEQYF. The CDR3 nucleotides read TGTGCCAGCAGTTTGGGACTAGCGTACTACGAGCAGTACTTC. The rearrangement links TRBV12-3 or TRBV12-4 to TRBJ2-7, with TRBD2 identical over 10 bases. Trimming removed 3 bases from V and 3 bases from J; junction bases left unmatched: 2. CDR3 length: 14 residues.

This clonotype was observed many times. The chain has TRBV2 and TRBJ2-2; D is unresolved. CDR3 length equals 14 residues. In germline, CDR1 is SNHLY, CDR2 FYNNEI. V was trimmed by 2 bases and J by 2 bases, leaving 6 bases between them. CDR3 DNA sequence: TGTGCCAGCAGTGAAAGCCTTAACACCGGGGAGCTGTTTTTT. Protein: CASSESLNTGELFF.

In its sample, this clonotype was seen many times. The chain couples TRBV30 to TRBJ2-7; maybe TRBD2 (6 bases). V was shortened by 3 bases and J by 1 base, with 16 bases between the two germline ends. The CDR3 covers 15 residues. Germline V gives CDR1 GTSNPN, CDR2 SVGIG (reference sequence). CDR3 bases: TGTGCCTGGAGAGGCCCTAGCGCATTATCCTACGAGCAGTACTTC. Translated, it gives CAWRGPSALSYEQYF.

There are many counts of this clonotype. The DNA for the CDR3 is TGTGCCAGTAGTCTCGGGACAGGGGGCAGTAATCGGCAGTTCTTC. Amino acids: CASSLGTGGSNRQFF. The genes are TRBV19 and TRBJ2-1; 12 bases are shared with TRBD1. There are 15 residues in the CDR3. Germline CDR1 is LNHDA and CDR2 is SQIVND (reference sequence). V trimming: 5 bases; J trimming: 12 bases; junction bases outside the gene matches: 11.

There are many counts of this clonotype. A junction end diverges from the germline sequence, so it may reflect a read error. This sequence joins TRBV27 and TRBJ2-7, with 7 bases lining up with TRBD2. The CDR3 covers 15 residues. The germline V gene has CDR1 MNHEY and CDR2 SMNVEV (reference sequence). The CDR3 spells CASRPQQPGGGLDFF. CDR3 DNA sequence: TGTGCCAGCCGGCCTCAACAGCCGGGGGGAGGGCTCGATTTTTTC.

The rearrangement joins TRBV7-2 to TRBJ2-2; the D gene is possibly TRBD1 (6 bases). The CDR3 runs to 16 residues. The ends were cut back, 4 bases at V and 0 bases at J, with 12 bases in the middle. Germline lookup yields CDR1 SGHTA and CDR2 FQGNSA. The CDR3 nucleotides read TGTGCCAGCAGCTCCCGACAGGCCTCGAACACCGGGGAGCTGTTTTTT. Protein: CASSSRQASNTGELFF.

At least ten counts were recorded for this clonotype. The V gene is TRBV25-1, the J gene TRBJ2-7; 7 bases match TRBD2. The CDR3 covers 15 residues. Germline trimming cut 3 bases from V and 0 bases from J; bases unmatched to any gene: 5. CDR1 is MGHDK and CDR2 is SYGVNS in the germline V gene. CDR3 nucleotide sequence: TGTGCCAGCAGTGAGGGGGGGTGGAGCTCCTACGAGCAGTACTTC. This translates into CASSEGGWSSYEQYF.

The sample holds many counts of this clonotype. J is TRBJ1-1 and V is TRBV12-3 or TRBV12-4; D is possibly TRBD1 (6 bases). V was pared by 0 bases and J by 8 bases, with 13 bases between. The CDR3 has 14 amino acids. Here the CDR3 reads CASSLAGGGAEAFF. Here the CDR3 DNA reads TGTGCCAGCAGTTTAGCGGGAGGGGGGGCAGAAGCTTTCTTT.

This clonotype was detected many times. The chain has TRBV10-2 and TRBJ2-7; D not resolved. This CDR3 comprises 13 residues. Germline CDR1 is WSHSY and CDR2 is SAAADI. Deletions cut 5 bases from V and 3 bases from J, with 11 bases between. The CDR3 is CASSTLSVYEQYF. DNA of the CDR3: TGCGCCAGCAGTACTTTAAGCGTCTACGAGCAGTACTTC.